This T cell receptor beta chain was documented in a study of blood T cell repertoires in COVID-19. Study background: Spain, Italy and the United States supplied samples that represented acute and convalescent COVID-19. In each case, the material was cDNA or gDNA derived from T cells, B-cell-depleted T cells, or PBMCs.

Original data processing: Amplification of reference gene primers provided the estimated nucleated cell counts. The method was immunoSEQ multiplex PCR; TCRdb's version includes in-frame clones alone and lacks a portion of them. From that table come the V and J calls and clone size; the DNA was used to work out D and trimming. This repertoire shows just under 350,000 clones, roughly 90% found once; its top ten account for just under 7.5%. Seattle patients were enrolled while actively infected and followed longitudinally. V lost 3 bases and J 6 bases, leaving 14 bases between the germline ends. CDR3 length: 14 residues. The germline CDR1 and CDR2 sequences are MDHEN and SYDVKM.

The specimen sequenced was peripheral blood. This receptor was identified in a woman aged 70 to 79 with COVID-19, enrolled during active disease. The chain recombines TRBV28 with TRBJ1-2, with a possible D match to TRBD1 (6 bases). The CDR3 loop is CASSFPGQTHGYTF. The CDR3 region has the DNA TGTGCCAGCAGTTTCCCCGGACAGACCCATGGCTACACCTTC.